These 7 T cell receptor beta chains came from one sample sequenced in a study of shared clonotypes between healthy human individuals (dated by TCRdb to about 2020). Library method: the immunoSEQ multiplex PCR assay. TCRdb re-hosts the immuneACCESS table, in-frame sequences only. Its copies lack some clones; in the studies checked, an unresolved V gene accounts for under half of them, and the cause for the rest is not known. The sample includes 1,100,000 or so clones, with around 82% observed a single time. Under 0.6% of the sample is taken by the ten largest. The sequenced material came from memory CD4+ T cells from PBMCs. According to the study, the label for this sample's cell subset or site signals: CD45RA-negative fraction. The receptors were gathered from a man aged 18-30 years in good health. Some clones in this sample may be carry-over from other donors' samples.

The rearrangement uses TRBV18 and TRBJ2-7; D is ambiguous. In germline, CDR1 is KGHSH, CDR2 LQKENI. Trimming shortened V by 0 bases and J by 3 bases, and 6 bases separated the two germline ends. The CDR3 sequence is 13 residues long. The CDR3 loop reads CASSPPLDYEQYF. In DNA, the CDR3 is TGTGCCAGCTCACCACCGTTGGACTACGAGCAGTACTTC.

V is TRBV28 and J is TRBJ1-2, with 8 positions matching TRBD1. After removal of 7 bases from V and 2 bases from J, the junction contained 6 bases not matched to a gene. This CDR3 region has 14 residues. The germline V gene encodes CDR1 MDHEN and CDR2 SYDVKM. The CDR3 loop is CASISGQGNYGYTF. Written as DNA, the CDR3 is TGTGCCAGCATCTCCGGACAGGGAAACTATGGCTACACCTTC.

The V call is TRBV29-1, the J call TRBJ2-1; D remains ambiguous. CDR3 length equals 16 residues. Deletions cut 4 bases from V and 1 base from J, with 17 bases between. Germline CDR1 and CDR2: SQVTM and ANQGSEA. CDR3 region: CSVASKGPSSYNEQFF. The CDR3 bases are TGCAGCGTTGCAAGTAAAGGGCCCTCATCCTACAATGAGCAGTTCTTC.

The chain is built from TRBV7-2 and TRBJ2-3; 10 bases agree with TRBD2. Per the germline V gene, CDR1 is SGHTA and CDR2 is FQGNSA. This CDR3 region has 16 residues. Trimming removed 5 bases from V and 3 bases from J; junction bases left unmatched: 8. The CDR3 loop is CASSRRAGGGTDTQYF. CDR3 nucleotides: TGTGCCAGCAGCCGGCGAGCGGGAGGGGGAACAGATACGCAGTATTTT.

The CDR3 loop reads CASSLFSGSGRSNEQFF. CDR3 bases: TGCGCCAGCAGCTTGTTCTCGGGGTCAGGTAGGAGCAATGAGCAGTTCTTC. The genes are TRBV5-1 and TRBJ2-1; the D gene is possibly TRBD2 (5 bases). The CDR3 is 17 amino acids. The germline V gene encodes CDR1 SGHRS and CDR2 YFSETQ. Trimming cost V 1 base and J 6 bases, with 20 bases left between them.

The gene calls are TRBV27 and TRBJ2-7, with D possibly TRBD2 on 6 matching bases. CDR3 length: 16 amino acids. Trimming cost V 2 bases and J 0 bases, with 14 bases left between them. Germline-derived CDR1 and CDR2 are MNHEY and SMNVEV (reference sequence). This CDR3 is CASSLKGRGSSYEQYF. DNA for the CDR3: TGTGCCAGCAGTTTAAAGGGGCGGGGCAGCTCCTACGAGCAGTACTTC.

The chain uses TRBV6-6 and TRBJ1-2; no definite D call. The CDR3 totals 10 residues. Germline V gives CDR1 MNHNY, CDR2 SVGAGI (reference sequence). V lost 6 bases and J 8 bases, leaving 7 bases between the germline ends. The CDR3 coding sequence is TGTGCCAGCAGGGACCAAGGCTACACCTTC. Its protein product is CASRDQGYTF.